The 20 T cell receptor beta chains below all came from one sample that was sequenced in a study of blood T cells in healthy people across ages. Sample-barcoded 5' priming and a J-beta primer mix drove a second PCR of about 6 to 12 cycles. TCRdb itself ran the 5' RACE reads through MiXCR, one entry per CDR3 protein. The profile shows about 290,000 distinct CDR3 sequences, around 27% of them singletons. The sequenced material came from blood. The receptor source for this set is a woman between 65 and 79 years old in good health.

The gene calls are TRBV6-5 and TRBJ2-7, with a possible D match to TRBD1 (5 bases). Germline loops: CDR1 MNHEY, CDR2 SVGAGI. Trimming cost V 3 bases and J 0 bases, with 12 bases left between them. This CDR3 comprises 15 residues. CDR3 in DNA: TGTGCCAGCAGTTATAGTTTAGACAGCTCCTACGAGCAGTACTTC. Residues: CASSYSLDSSYEQYF.

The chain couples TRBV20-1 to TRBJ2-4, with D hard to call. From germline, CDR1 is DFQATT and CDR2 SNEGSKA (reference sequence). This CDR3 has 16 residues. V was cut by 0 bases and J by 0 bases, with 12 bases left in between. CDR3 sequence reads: CSARDRLSLAKNIQYF. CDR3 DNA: TGCAGTGCTAGAGATCGTCTTTCTCTAGCCAAAAACATTCAGTACTTC.

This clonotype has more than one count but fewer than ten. This CDR3 reads CSARYAPRLENIQYF. Written as DNA, the CDR3 is TGCAGTGCTAGATATGCCCCACGGTTGGAGAACATTCAGTACTTC. The rearrangement uses TRBV20-1 and TRBJ2-4; D is uncertain. The CDR3 runs to 15 residues. V gave up 2 bases and J gave up 7 bases, with 18 bases separating them. Germline-derived CDR1 and CDR2 are DFQATT and SNEGSKA (reference sequence).

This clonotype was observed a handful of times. The CDR3 bases are TGTGCCACCAGTGACAGGAGGACTAGCGGGTTTACGCAGTATTTT. The encoded protein is CATSDRRTSGFTQYF. The chain combines TRBV24-1 with TRBJ2-3; 11 bases match TRBD2. The V segment lost 4 bases and the J segment 8 bases; nucleotides outside the gene matches: 7. The V gene's germline CDR1 is KGHDR and CDR2 SFDVKD. There are 15 residues in the CDR3.

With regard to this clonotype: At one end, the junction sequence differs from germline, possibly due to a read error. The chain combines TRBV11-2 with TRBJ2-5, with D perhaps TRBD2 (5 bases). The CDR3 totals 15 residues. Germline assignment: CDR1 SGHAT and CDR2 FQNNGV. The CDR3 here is CASSLVVLRGNERFF. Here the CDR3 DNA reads TGTGCCAGCAGCTTAGTGGTCCTTCGAGGGAATGAGCGGTTCTTC.

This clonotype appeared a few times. CDR3 nucleotide sequence: TGCAGCGTTGAATTATCCTCTCTGGGCAGCTCCTACGAGCAGTACTTC. Residues: CSVELSSLGSSYEQYF. The chain carries TRBV29-1 and TRBJ2-5, with D unclear. The J call may be incorrect, as the DNA end agrees better with TRBJ2-7. This CDR3 has 16 amino acids. The germline V gene has CDR1 SQVTM and CDR2 ANQGSEA.

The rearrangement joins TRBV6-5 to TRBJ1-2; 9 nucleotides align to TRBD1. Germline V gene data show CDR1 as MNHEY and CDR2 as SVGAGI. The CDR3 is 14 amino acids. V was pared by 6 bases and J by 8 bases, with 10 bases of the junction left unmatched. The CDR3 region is CASRLGQGRQGYTF. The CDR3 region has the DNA TGTGCCAGCAGACTAGGACAGGGGCGGCAAGGCTACACCTTC.

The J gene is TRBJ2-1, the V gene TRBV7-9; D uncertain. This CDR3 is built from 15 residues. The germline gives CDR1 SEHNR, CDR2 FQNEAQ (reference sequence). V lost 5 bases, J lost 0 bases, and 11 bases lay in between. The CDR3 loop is CASSAATSSYNEQFF. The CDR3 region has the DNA TGTGCCAGCAGCGCGGCCACCAGCTCCTACAATGAGCAGTTCTTC.

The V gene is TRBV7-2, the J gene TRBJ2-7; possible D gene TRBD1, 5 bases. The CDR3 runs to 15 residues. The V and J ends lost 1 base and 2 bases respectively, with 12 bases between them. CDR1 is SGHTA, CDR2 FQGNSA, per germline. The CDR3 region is CASSLGAGSPYEQYF. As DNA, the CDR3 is TGTGCCAGCAGCTTAGGGGCAGGGTCCCCCTACGAGCAGTACTTC.

The CDR3 sequence: CASRNTQYF. The CDR3 coding sequence is TGTGCCAGCCGGAATACGCAGTATTTT. The chain employs TRBV28 and TRBJ2-3; D uncertain. The ends were cut back, 8 bases at V and 7 bases at J, with 4 bases in the middle. Germline loops: CDR1 MDHEN, CDR2 SYDVKM. CDR3 size: 9 residues.

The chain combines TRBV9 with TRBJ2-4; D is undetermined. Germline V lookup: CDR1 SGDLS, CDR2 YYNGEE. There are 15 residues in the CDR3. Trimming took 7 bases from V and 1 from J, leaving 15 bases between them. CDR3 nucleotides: TGTGCCAGCCAATTGTTTCGGTTTGCCAAAAACATTCAGTACTTC. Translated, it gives CASQLFRFAKNIQYF.

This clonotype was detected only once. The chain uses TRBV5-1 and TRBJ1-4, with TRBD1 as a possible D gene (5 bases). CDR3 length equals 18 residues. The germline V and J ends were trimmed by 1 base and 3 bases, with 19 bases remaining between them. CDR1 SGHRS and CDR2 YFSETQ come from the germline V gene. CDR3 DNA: TGCGCCAGCAGCTTGTTACCACGACATACGGGGCCTAATGAAAAACTGTTTTTT. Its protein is CASSLLPRHTGPNEKLFF.

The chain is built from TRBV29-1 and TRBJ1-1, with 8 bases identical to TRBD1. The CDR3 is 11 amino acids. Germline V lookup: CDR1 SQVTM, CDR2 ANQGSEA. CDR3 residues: CSVFTGTGAFF. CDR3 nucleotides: TGCAGTGTATTTACCGGGACAGGAGCTTTCTTT.

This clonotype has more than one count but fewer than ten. This CDR3 reads CASSLDLTTYEQYF. The CDR3 DNA reads TGTGCCAGCAGCTTAGACCTCACCACCTACGAGCAGTACTTC. The rearrangement joins TRBV7-9 to TRBJ2-7; D uncertain. Deletions cut 1 base from V and 2 bases from J, with 9 bases between. This CDR3 region has 14 residues. Germline lookup yields CDR1 SEHNR and CDR2 FQNEAQ (reference sequence). Full variable domain (missing parts from reference TRBV7-9 and TRBJ2-7): DTGVSQNPRHKITKRGQNVTFRCDPISEHNRLYWYRQTLGQGPEFLTYFQNEAQLEKSRLLSDRFSAERPKGSFSTLEIQRTEQGDSAMYLCASSLDLTTYEQYFGPGTRLTVT.

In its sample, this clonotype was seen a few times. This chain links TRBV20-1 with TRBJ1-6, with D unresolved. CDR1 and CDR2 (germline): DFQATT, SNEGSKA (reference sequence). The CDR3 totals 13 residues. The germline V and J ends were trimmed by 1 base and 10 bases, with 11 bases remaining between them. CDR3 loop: CSARGTKDSPLHF. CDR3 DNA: TGCAGTGCTAGAGGAACGAAGGACTCACCCCTCCACTTT.

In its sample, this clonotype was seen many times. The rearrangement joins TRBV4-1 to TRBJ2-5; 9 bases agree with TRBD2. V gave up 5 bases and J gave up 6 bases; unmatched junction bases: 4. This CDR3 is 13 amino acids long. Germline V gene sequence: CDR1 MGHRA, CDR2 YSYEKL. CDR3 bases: TGCGCCAGCAGCGATAGCGGGAGCCAGACCCAGTACTTC. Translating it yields CASSDSGSQTQYF.

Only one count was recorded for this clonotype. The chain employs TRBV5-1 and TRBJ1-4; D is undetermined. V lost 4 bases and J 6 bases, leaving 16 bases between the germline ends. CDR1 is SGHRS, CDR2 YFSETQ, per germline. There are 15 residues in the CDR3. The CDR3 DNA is TGCGCCAGCAGCCTGAACGGGGTATGGGATGAAAAACTGTTTTTT. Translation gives CASSLNGVWDEKLFF.

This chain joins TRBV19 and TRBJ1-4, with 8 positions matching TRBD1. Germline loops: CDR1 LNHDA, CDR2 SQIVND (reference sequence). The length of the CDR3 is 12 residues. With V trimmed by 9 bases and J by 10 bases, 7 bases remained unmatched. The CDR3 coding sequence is TGTGCCAGCGGACAGGGAGGGGGAAAACTGTTTTTT. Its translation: CASGQGGGKLFF.

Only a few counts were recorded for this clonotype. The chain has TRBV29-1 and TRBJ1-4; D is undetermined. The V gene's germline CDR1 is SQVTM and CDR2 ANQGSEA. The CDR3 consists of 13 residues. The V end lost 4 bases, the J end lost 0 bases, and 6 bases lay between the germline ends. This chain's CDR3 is CSVADATNEKLFF. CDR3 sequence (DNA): TGCAGCGTTGCTGACGCAACTAATGAAAAACTGTTTTTT.

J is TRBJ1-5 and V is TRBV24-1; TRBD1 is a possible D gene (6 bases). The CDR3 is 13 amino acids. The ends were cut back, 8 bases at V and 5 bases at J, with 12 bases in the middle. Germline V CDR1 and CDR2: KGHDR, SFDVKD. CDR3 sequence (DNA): TGTGCCACCACCGGACAGATCGATCAGCCCCAGCATTTT. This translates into CATTGQIDQPQHF.